This T cell receptor (beta chain) was captured by sequencing in a study of control samples from healthy donors and cancer patients. There are 17 residues in the CDR3. V lost 0 bases, J lost 5 bases, and 11 bases stayed unmatched. Germline loops: CDR1 MNHEY, CDR2 SMNVEV (reference sequence). This table comes from immunoSEQ multiplex PCR, and its TCRdb copy is limited to in-frame clones, with some not included. The sample records over 200,000 clones, over 70% being singletons. This receptor was obtained from a woman aged 60-75 years with lung cancer. V and J are TRBV27 and TRBJ2-5; 8 bases fit TRBD2. Sequencing was done on a sample of PBMCs. DNA for the CDR3: TGTGCCAGCAGTTTATCTTTACTGTCGGGGGGGCTGGAGACCCAGTACTTC. Translation gives CASSLSLLSGGLETQYF.